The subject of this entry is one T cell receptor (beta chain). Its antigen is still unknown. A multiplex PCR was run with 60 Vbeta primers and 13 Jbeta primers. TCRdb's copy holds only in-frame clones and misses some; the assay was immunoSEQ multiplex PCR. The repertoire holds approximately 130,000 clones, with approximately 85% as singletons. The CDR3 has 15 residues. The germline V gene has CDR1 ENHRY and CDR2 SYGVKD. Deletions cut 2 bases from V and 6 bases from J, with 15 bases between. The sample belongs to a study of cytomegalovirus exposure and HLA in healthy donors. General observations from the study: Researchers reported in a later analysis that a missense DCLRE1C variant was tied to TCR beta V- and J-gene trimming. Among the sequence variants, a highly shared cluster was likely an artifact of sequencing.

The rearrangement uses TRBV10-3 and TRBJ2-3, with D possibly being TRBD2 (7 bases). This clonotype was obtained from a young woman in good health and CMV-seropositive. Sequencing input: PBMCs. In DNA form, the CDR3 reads TGTGCCATCAGTGAGCGGGGGGCCCCTACTGATACGCAGTATTTT. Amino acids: CAISERGAPTDTQYF.